This entry features one T cell receptor (beta chain) sequence. The junction departs from germline at one end; a sequencing error may be responsible. Per germline, CDR1 SSHAT and CDR2 FNYEAQ (reference sequence). CDR3 length equals 17 residues. In the authors' workflow: Amplification from reference gene primers served as the basis for estimated nucleated cell counts. The assay was immunoSEQ multiplex PCR, and TCRdb's table has in-frame clones only and misses some. That table furnishes V, J and clone size, whereas the DNA furnished D and trimming. The sample includes around 86,000 clones, roughly 85% of them seen just once. This entry belongs to a study of blood T cell repertoires in COVID-19. Study information: Sites in the United States, Italy and Spain provided acute and convalescent COVID-19 samples. T cells, B-cell-depleted T cells, or PBMCs provided the cDNA or gDNA that served as material.

The gene calls are TRBV7-7 and TRBJ2-5; 13 nucleotides agree with TRBD2. This TCR came from an older man with acute or convalescent COVID-19. Sequenced sample: peripheral blood. The CDR3 nucleotides are TGTGCTAGCAGCTTAGGAGTGGGACTAGCGGGGCAAGAGACCCAGTACTTC. Translated, it gives CASSLGVGLAGQETQYF.